These 23 T cell receptor beta chains were sequenced from one sample in a study of T cells in localized non-small cell lung cancer (dated by TCRdb to about 2020). The receptor library was made with the immunoSEQ multiplex PCR assay. TCRdb retrieved this table from immuneACCESS and kept in-frame rearrangements only. Not all clones are present; in checked studies, unresolved V genes account for under half, and no reason is known for the remainder. The sample table holds about 52,000 clones, of which 60% to 85% were seen once. The ten largest clonotypes hold approximately 4% of the sample. The sequencing used PBMCs, collected before any cancer treatment. The receptors come from a woman aged 35 to 70 with stage II lung adenocarcinoma.

This clone showed up just a few times. The chain carries TRBV9 and TRBJ1-1; no clear D. This CDR3 has 15 residues. The V and J ends lost 0 bases and 2 bases respectively, with 11 bases between them. CDR1 is SGDLS and CDR2 is YYNGEE in the germline V gene. Written as DNA, the CDR3 is TGTGCCAGCAGCGTAGCAGTTGGGTTTAACACTGAAGCTTTCTTT. The encoded protein is CASSVAVGFNTEAFF.

The gene calls are TRBV6-5 and TRBJ1-1; 9 bases are shared with TRBD1. V lost 6 bases, J lost 7 bases, and 9 bases stayed unmatched. CDR1 and CDR2 (germline): MNHEY, SVGAGI. The CDR3 is made up of 14 amino acids. The CDR3, as DNA: TGTGCCAGCAGCCGGGACAGGGCCGCGGGTGAAGCTTTCTTT. This encodes CASSRDRAAGEAFF.

The chain links TRBV5-6 to TRBJ1-2, with D unclear. The CDR3 is made up of 13 amino acids. The germline V and J ends were trimmed by 1 base and 4 bases, with 8 bases remaining between them. Germline V CDR1 and CDR2: SGHDT, YYEEEE. DNA for the CDR3: TGTGCCAGCAGCTTGTCTAAACCCTATGGCTACACCTTC. Translation gives CASSLSKPYGYTF.

The rearrangement joins TRBV10-3 to TRBJ1-3; D is uncertain. The CDR3 is 13 amino acids. Trimming pared 4 bases from V and 0 bases from J, leaving 4 bases between. CDR1 is ENHRY and CDR2 is SYGVKD in the germline V gene. CDR3 nucleotides: TGTGCCATCAGTGCGATCTCTGGAAACACCATATATTTT. This encodes CAISAISGNTIYF.

This clone was counted a single time. The chain has TRBV5-6 and TRBJ2-4; possible D gene TRBD1, 5 bases. CDR1 and CDR2 from the germline V gene are SGHDT and YYEEEE. The CDR3 contains 13 residues. Between the trimmed V and J ends, which lost 5 bases and 7 bases, there was a span of 13 bases. CDR3 in DNA: TGTGCCAGCAGGAAAACAGGAGAGAACATTCAGTACTTC. Translated, it gives CASRKTGENIQYF.

The rearrangement joins TRBV19 to TRBJ2-3; TRBD1 matches 8 bases. The CDR3 is 13 amino acids. J gave up 7 bases and V 5 bases, and 5 bases lay outside the gene matches. Looked up from germline, CDR1 is LNHDA and CDR2 is SQIVND (reference sequence). The CDR3 loop reads CASSADRGNTQYF. In nucleotides, the CDR3 is TGTGCCAGTAGTGCCGACAGGGGAAATACGCAGTATTTT.

The gene calls are TRBV5-1 and TRBJ2-5; D remains ambiguous. CDR1 is SGHRS and CDR2 is YFSETQ in the germline V gene. V shed 4 bases and J shed 5 bases, with 18 bases lying between them. The CDR3 is made up of 15 amino acids. The CDR3 DNA sequence: TGCGCCAGCAGCCTGTCCTATTCCCCCCAGGAGACCCAGTACTTC. Translated: CASSLSYSPQETQYF. Filled out from reference TRBV5-1 and TRBJ2-5, the complete variable domain reads KAGVTQTPRYLIKTRGQQVTLSCSPISGHRSVSWYQQTPGQGLQFLFEYFSETQRNKGNFPGRFSGRQFSNSRSEMNVSTLELGDSALYLCASSLSYSPQETQYFGPGTRLLVL.

The rearrangement links TRBV6-6 to TRBJ1-2, with a possible D match to TRBD1 (6 bases). Germline V gene data show CDR1 as MNHNY and CDR2 as SVGAGI (reference sequence). The CDR3 contains 13 residues. V was pared by 6 bases and J by 3 bases, with 11 bases between. CDR3 bases: TGTGCCAGCAGAACAGGGACTCACTATGGCTACACCTTC. As protein: CASRTGTHYGYTF.

The V and J genes are TRBV5-1 and TRBJ1-1; 8 positions match TRBD1. Germline loops: CDR1 SGHRS, CDR2 YFSETQ. Trimming removed 5 bases from V and 4 bases from J; junction bases left unmatched: 13. The length of the CDR3 is 16 residues. The CDR3 bases are TGCGCCAGCAGAAGAACTCCAGGGGGCGGGAGCACTGAAGCTTTCTTT. Translated: CASRRTPGGGSTEAFF.

The chain recombines TRBV5-4 with TRBJ2-3; D uncertain. Germline V gene lookup returns CDR1 SGHNT and CDR2 YYREEE (reference sequence). The length of the CDR3 is 15 residues. V dropped 2 bases and J dropped 1 base, with 11 bases sitting between them. The CDR3 protein is CASSLDRGGTDTQYF. DNA for the CDR3: TGTGCCAGCAGCTTAGACCGTGGGGGCACAGATACGCAGTATTTT.

The CDR3 loop reads CASSRPGQGFNEQFF. Here the CDR3 DNA reads TGTGCCAGTAGTAGACCGGGACAGGGGTTCAATGAGCAGTTCTTC. The V gene is TRBV19, the J gene TRBJ2-1, with TRBD1 matching over 10 bases. CDR1 LNHDA and CDR2 SQIVND come from the germline V gene (reference sequence). The CDR3 covers 15 residues. V shed 4 bases and J 6 bases; nucleotides not matched to a gene: 6.

This clone was seen once. CDR3 amino acids: CASSSGTSGGVEQFF. CDR3 nucleotide sequence: TGTGCCAGCAGCTCGGGGACTAGCGGGGGAGTTGAGCAGTTCTTC. This chain joins TRBV7-3 and TRBJ2-1; 14 bases are shared with TRBD2. CDR3 size: 15 residues. Unmatched junction bases numbered 5, after V lost 4 bases and J lost 9 bases. Germline lookup yields CDR1 SGHTA and CDR2 FQGTGA.

The chain couples TRBV27 to TRBJ2-3; D is undetermined. Germline assignment: CDR1 MNHEY and CDR2 SMNVEV (reference sequence). Trimming took 8 bases from V and 6 from J, leaving 24 bases between them. The length of the CDR3 is 16 residues. The CDR3 nucleotides read TGTGCCAGCTCTATACGTGCTATCTGGAAAATCGATACGCAGTATTTT. Translating gives CASSIRAIWKIDTQYF.

CDR3 coding DNA: TGCGCCAGCAGCCCAGGGGACAGTCCCTTCCAAGAGACCCAGTACTTC. Its translation: CASSPGDSPFQETQYF. The chain recombines TRBV5-1 with TRBJ2-5; 7 bases line up with TRBD1. V was clipped by 4 bases and J by 1 base; unmatched bases: 10. This CDR3 contains 16 residues. Germline lookup yields CDR1 SGHRS and CDR2 YFSETQ. The whole variable domain, filled in from reference TRBV5-1 and TRBJ2-5, reads KAGVTQTPRYLIKTRGQQVTLSCSPISGHRSVSWYQQTPGQGLQFLFEYFSETQRNKGNFPGRFSGRQFSNSRSEMNVSTLELGDSALYLCASSPGDSPFQETQYFGPGTRLLVL.

The chain joins TRBV6-5 to TRBJ1-1; 8 bases are shared with TRBD1. In germline, CDR1 is MNHEY, CDR2 SVGAGI. The CDR3 has 14 residues. The junction had 4 bases not matched to a gene; V was cut back by 2 bases and J by 5 bases. The CDR3 reads CASSYTGGGTEAFF. The DNA for the CDR3 is TGTGCCAGCAGTTACACAGGGGGTGGAACTGAAGCTTTCTTT.

This clone was found once. This chain joins TRBV7-2 and TRBJ1-3; D might be TRBD1 (5 bases). CDR1 and CDR2 from the germline V gene are SGHTA and FQGNSA. V was pared by 0 bases and J by 0 bases, with 12 bases between. This CDR3 contains 17 residues. CDR3 residues: CASSLAAGLLSGNTIYF. The CDR3 DNA sequence: TGTGCCAGCAGCTTAGCGGCGGGACTCCTCTCTGGAAACACCATATATTTT. Variable domain in full (rest from reference TRBV7-2 and TRBJ1-3): GAGVSQSPSNKVTEKGKDVELRCDPISGHTALYWYRQSLGQGLEFLIYFQGNSAPDKSGLPSDRFSAERTGGSVSTLTIQRTQQEDSAVYLCASSLAAGLLSGNTIYFGEGSWLTVV.

This chain links TRBV4-3 with TRBJ1-5; no clear D. This CDR3 has 16 residues. Germline CDR1 LGHNA, CDR2 YSLEER. V dropped 0 bases and J dropped 0 bases, with 9 bases sitting between them. The CDR3 here is CASSQEGPYSNQPQHF. In DNA, the CDR3 is TGCGCCAGCAGCCAAGAGGGCCCCTATAGCAATCAGCCCCAGCATTTT.

This clone occurred a few times. The rearrangement joins TRBV7-2 to TRBJ1-1; D possibly corresponds to TRBD1 (6 bases). This CDR3 contains 14 residues. CDR1 is SGHTA, CDR2 FQGNSA, per germline. The germline V and J ends were trimmed by 5 bases and 5 bases, with 15 bases remaining between them. CDR3 residues: CASSPIRGVTEAFF. CDR3 in DNA: TGTGCCAGCAGCCCCATCAGGGGTGTGACTGAAGCTTTCTTT.

The chain employs TRBV7-2 and TRBJ2-5; 10 bases fit TRBD2. This CDR3 contains 17 residues. Germline CDR1 and CDR2: SGHTA and FQGNSA. The V gene end was trimmed by 1 base and the J gene end by 0 bases; junction bases not matched to a gene: 5. CDR3 in amino acids: CASSLGNLAGDQETQYF. Written as DNA, the CDR3 is TGTGCCAGCAGCTTAGGGAATCTAGCGGGGGACCAAGAGACCCAGTACTTC. Using reference TRBV7-2 and TRBJ2-5 for the parts outside the CDR3, the full variable domain is GAGVSQSPSNKVTEKGKDVELRCDPISGHTALYWYRQSLGQGLEFLIYFQGNSAPDKSGLPSDRFSAERTGGSVSTLTIQRTQQEDSAVYLCASSLGNLAGDQETQYFGPGTRLLVL.

This rearrangement joins TRBV7-8 to TRBJ1-5, with TRBD1 matching over 7 bases. The CDR3 is 16 amino acids. Germline CDR1 SGHVS, CDR2 FQNEAQ. V was clipped by 5 bases and J by 2 bases; unmatched bases: 9. CDR3: CASSVYRDSRNQPQHF. CDR3 sequence (DNA): TGTGCCAGCAGCGTTTACCGGGACAGTCGCAATCAGCCCCAGCATTTT.

As for this clone: A junction boundary mismatches the germline segment, possibly from a read error. This chain links TRBV7-7 with TRBJ1-2; tentative D call: TRBD1 (5 bases). This CDR3 has 19 residues. The V gene's germline CDR1 is SSHAT and CDR2 FNYEAQ (reference sequence). In DNA, the CDR3 is TGTGCTAGCAGCTTAGGGGAATCGCCGACACTGAACTACCTCTATGGCTACACCTTC. Encoded protein: CASSLGESPTLNYLYGYTF. The entire variable domain, with the rest obtained from reference TRBV7-7 and TRBJ1-2, is as follows: GAGVSQSPRYKVTKRGQDVTLRCDPISSHATLYWYQQALGQGPEFLTYFNYEAQPDKSGLPSDRFSAERPEGSISTLTIQRTEQRDSAMYRCASSLGESPTLNYLYGYTFGSGTRLTVV.

The rearrangement joins TRBV27 to TRBJ2-5, with D hard to call. The V gene's germline CDR1 is MNHEY and CDR2 SMNVEV (reference sequence). This CDR3 spans 13 amino acids. Trimming left V 6 bases short and J 2 bases short, with 10 bases between. The CDR3 DNA is TGTGCCAGCAGACGGGTTAATCAAGAGACCCAGTACTTC. The encoded protein is CASRRVNQETQYF.

This clone was seen only a few times. The genes are TRBV7-9 and TRBJ1-2; D gene uncertain. V lost 1 base and J lost 5, with 8 bases in between. In germline, CDR1 is SEHNR, CDR2 FQNEAQ (reference sequence). This CDR3 spans 13 amino acids. The CDR3, as DNA: TGTGCCAGCAGCTTAGTGGCGGCATATGGCTACACCTTC. It translates to CASSLVAAYGYTF.